This T cell receptor beta chain was retrieved from a study of blood T cell repertoires in COVID-19. In the study overall: The cDNA or gDNA used as material had been derived from T cells, B-cell-depleted T cells, or PBMCs.

Original methodology: Researchers report that nucleated cell counts were estimated from reference gene primer amplification. Using immunoSEQ multiplex PCR, the repertoire was profiled, and TCRdb retains in-frame clones only, with some absent. V, J and clone size reflect that table, while D and trimming were determined from the DNA. The repertoire holds tens of thousands of clones, with roughly 74% as singletons. Germline V gene lookup returns CDR1 MGHRA and CDR2 YSYEKL. This CDR3 contains 15 residues. V dropped 3 bases and J dropped 3; count of bases not matched to a gene: 6. Patients in Seattle were enrolled during active infection, then followed longitudinally. This clone was observed once.

The chain has TRBV4-1 and TRBJ2-7, with TRBD2 matching 9 bases. Sequencing was performed on peripheral blood. The receptor was derived from a man between 65 and 79 years old with COVID-19, enrolled during active disease. Here the CDR3 DNA reads TGCGCCAGCAGCCAGCTAGCGGGGACTAACTACGAGCAGTACTTC. Protein sequence: CASSQLAGTNYEQYF.